A single sample gave rise to the 13 T cell receptor beta chains below, sequenced in a study of T cell repertoires in cytomegalovirus infection. TCRdb reanalysed the reads using MiXCR and keeps one entry per CDR3 protein. The sample holds around 170,000 distinct CDR3 sequences; more than 15% are singletons and the top ten take approximately 19%. Sequencing used CD8+ T cells from PBMCs. All receptors derive from a human donor in good health (CMV status not recorded). Some clones in this sample may be carry-over from other donors' samples.

This clonotype was seen a handful of times. This chain connects TRBV28 to TRBJ1-5, with unresolved D. The CDR3 is made up of 13 amino acids. Germline loops: CDR1 MDHEN, CDR2 SYDVKM. This CDR3 reads CETQKRGNQPQHF. The CDR3 region has the DNA TGTGAGACGCAAAAGAGGGGCAATCAGCCCCAGCATTTT.

The chain joins TRBV28 to TRBJ2-1; D is undetermined. Germline values: CDR1 MDHEN, CDR2 SYDVKM. V was clipped by 6 bases and J by 8 bases, with 14 bases between them. This CDR3 is 13 amino acids long. CDR3: CASRLPPGDEQFF. In DNA form, the CDR3 reads TGTGCCAGCAGGCTCCCCCCGGGCGATGAGCAGTTCTTC.

Notes on this clonotype: A junction end diverges from the germline sequence, so it may reflect a read error. This rearrangement joins TRBV7-2 to TRBJ1-2, with unresolved D. Germline V gene sequence: CDR1 SGHTA, CDR2 FQGNSA. There are 14 residues in the CDR3. The CDR3 DNA reads as TGTGTCAGCAGTCTCGAAACAAGGAACTATGGCTACACCTTC. Translation gives CVSSLETRNYGYTF.

This clonotype was seen a handful of times. The chain is built from TRBV7-9 and TRBJ2-2, with D possibly TRBD2 on 5 matching bases. Deletions cut 4 bases from V and 0 bases from J, with 15 bases between. CDR1 is SEHNR and CDR2 is FQNEAQ in the germline V gene (reference sequence). CDR3 length: 17 amino acids. This CDR3 is CASSYLHGITNTGELFF. In nucleotides, the CDR3 is TGTGCCAGCAGCTACCTCCACGGGATTACGAACACCGGGGAGCTGTTTTTT.

The chain employs TRBV6-5 and TRBJ2-1; D tentatively fits TRBD1 or TRBD2 (5 bases each). The CDR3 covers 14 residues. CDR1 and CDR2 (germline): MNHEY, SVGAGI. The ends were cut back, 1 base at V and 6 bases at J, with 10 bases in the middle. CDR3 nucleotide sequence: TGTGCCAGCAGTTACTTGGGGACCTTCAATGAGCAGTTCTTC. Amino acids: CASSYLGTFNEQFF.

V and J are TRBV7-2 and TRBJ1-6, with 12 bases aligning to TRBD1. The CDR3 is 15 residues long. V gave up 4 bases and J gave up 7 bases; unmatched junction bases: 2. The germline V gene has CDR1 SGHTA and CDR2 FQGNSA. This CDR3 is CASSSGTGGNSPLHF. The CDR3 DNA is TGTGCCAGCAGCTCGGGGACAGGGGGCAATTCACCCCTCCACTTT.

Concerning this clonotype: Germline is not matched at one junction end, which may reflect a read error. CDR3 loop: CAISLVSGDTGELFF. CDR3 bases: TGTGCCATCAGCTTAGTCTCAGGGGATACCGGGGAGCTGTTTTTT. The chain employs TRBV11-2 and TRBJ2-2; D possibly corresponds to TRBD1 (6 bases). Germline V gene sequence: CDR1 SGHAT, CDR2 FQNNGV. The length of the CDR3 is 15 residues.

This clonotype was seen a few times. CDR3 region: CASKGGSARETQYF. Written as DNA, the CDR3 is TGTGCCAGCAAGGGGGGGAGCGCGAGAGAGACCCAGTACTTC. The chain is built from TRBV7-6 and TRBJ2-5; possibly TRBD2 for D (7 bases). V was shortened by 7 bases and J by 4 bases, with 16 bases between the two germline ends. This CDR3 comprises 14 residues. Germline V lookup: CDR1 SGHVS, CDR2 FNYEAQ.

In this sample, this clonotype turned up a few times. The rearrangement uses TRBV7-2 and TRBJ2-7; perhaps TRBD1 as D (5 bases). This CDR3 has 15 amino acids. From germline, CDR1 is SGHTA and CDR2 FQGNSA. Trimming removed 3 bases at V and 0 bases at J, with 12 bases between. The CDR3 nucleotides are TGTGCCAGCAGCTTGTTCCAGGGTCCCTCCTACGAGCAGTACTTC. It codes for CASSLFQGPSYEQYF.

This chain uses TRBV7-6 with TRBJ2-1, with TRBD1 as a possible D gene (6 bases). The V gene's germline CDR1 is SGHVS and CDR2 FNYEAQ. The CDR3 sequence is 14 residues long. Trimming removed 1 base from V and 9 bases from J, with 13 bases in between. CDR3 sequence reads: CASSLGGRGGEQFF. The CDR3 DNA follows: TGTGCCAGCAGCTTAGGGGGGCGCGGAGGTGAGCAGTTCTTC.

This clonotype was detected only a few times. The V and J genes are TRBV6-2 or TRBV6-3 and TRBJ2-3, with 8 bases identical to TRBD1. Trimming cost V 7 bases and J 6 bases; bases outside gene matches: 6. Germline values: CDR1 MNHEY, CDR2 SVGEGT. CDR3 size: 13 residues. For the CDR3, the DNA is TGTGCCAGCACGGACAGGGAGCGTGATACGCAGTATTTT. This translates into CASTDRERDTQYF.

There are a few counts of this clonotype. V gene TRBV7-2 combines with J gene TRBJ1-2, with no clear D. Germline CDR1 and CDR2: SGHTA and FQGNSA. This CDR3 is built from 15 residues. Trimming removed 1 base from V and 3 bases from J, with 12 bases in between. CDR3 DNA: TGTGCCAGCAGCTTAGTGCCGGGATTAGACTATGGCTACACCTTC. Protein product: CASSLVPGLDYGYTF.

This clonotype was seen only a few times. V gene TRBV7-6 combines with J gene TRBJ1-5; D uncertain. CDR3 length: 13 residues. The V gene lost 0 bases and the J gene lost 9 bases, with 9 bases spanning the gap. Germline loops: CDR1 SGHVS, CDR2 FNYEAQ. CDR3 sequence (DNA): TGTGCCAGCAGCTTAGCGGAGGGTTGGCCCCAGCATTTT. Amino acids: CASSLAEGWPQHF. The full variable domain, rest sourced from reference TRBV7-6 and TRBJ1-5, is GAGVSQSPRYKVTKRGQDVALRCDPISGHVSLYWYRQALGQGPEFLTYFNYEAQQDKSGLPNDRFSAERPEGSISTLTIQRTEQRDSAMYRCASSLAEGWPQHFGDGTRLSIL.